Presented here are 8 T cell receptor beta chains from one specimen sequenced in a study of cytomegalovirus exposure and HLA in healthy donors (dated by TCRdb to between 2016 and 2019). Library method: the immunoSEQ multiplex PCR assay. The multiplex PCR relied on a mix of 60 forward primers for TCR Vbeta segments and 13 reverse primers for TCR Jbeta segments. Sourced from immuneACCESS, this table was stored by TCRdb with only in-frame sequences that have V and J called. A share of the clones is absent; for the studies checked, an unresolved V gene accounts for under half, and the remainder has no known explanation. This sample holds approximately 38,000 clones; about 66% were observed only once. Together, the top ten hold 18% of the sample. Material for sequencing was PBMCs. The receptors stem from a man aged 50-60 years in good health and CMV-seropositive.

The chain links TRBV9 to TRBJ1-6, with 10 positions matching TRBD1. The V gene's germline CDR1 is SGDLS and CDR2 YYNGEE. This CDR3 comprises 15 residues. V shed 4 bases, J shed 10 bases, and the junction held 8 bases outside the gene matches. Here the CDR3 reads CASSPRQGANSPLHF. CDR3 coding DNA: TGTGCCAGCAGCCCACGACAGGGGGCAAACTCACCCCTCCACTTT. The complete variable domain, with remaining parts taken from reference TRBV9 and TRBJ1-6, reads DSGVTQTPKHLITATGQRVTLRCSPRSGDLSVYWYQQSLDQGLQFLIQYYNGEERAKGNILERFSAQQFPDLHSELNLSSLELGDSALYFCASSPRQGANSPLHFGNGTRLTVT.

This clone was recorded a few times. This chain links TRBV7-2 with TRBJ2-5, with D maybe TRBD1 (6 bases). This CDR3 spans 14 amino acids. Germline V lookup: CDR1 SGHTA, CDR2 FQGNSA. V lost 3 bases, J lost 1 base, and 9 bases lay in between. Written as DNA, the CDR3 is TGTGCCAGCAGCTTCCAGGGGCCCCAAGAGACCCAGTACTTC. Translating it yields CASSFQGPQETQYF.

J is TRBJ1-4 and V is TRBV7-2; a possible D gene is TRBD1 (5 bases). CDR1 is SGHTA, CDR2 FQGNSA, per germline. Trimming took 5 bases from V and 0 from J, leaving 10 bases between them. There are 15 residues in the CDR3. The CDR3 loop is CASSLRTTTNEKLFF. In DNA, the CDR3 is TGTGCCAGCAGCCTCCGGACAACAACTAATGAAAAACTGTTTTTT.

This chain links TRBV4-1 with TRBJ2-2; 15 bases are a match to TRBD2. Unmatched junction bases numbered 5, after V lost 3 bases and J lost 6 bases. The CDR3 totals 17 residues. Germline V CDR1 and CDR2: MGHRA, YSYEKL. The DNA of the CDR3 is TGCGCCAGCAGCCAGCCCTGGACTAGCGGGGGGGCCGGGGAGCTGTTTTTT. This translates into CASSQPWTSGGAGELFF.

In nucleotides, the CDR3 is TGTGCCAGCAGCCCTGGACAAACCTATAATTCACCCCTCCACTTT. It specifies CASSPGQTYNSPLHF. The rearrangement uses TRBV7-2 and TRBJ1-6; a possible D gene is TRBD1 (5 bases). In germline, CDR1 is SGHTA, CDR2 FQGNSA. The CDR3 loop spans 15 amino acids. Trimming stripped 5 bases from V and 2 bases from J, with 10 bases between.

This rearrangement joins TRBV28 to TRBJ1-6, with 7 positions matching TRBD1. The germline CDR1 and CDR2 sequences are MDHEN and SYDVKM. The CDR3 length is 15 residues. The J segment lost 8 bases and the V segment lost 6 bases, leaving 10 bases of the junction unmatched. CDR3 residues: CASSSSGTADSPLHF. In DNA, the CDR3 is TGTGCCAGCAGCTCCTCGGGGACAGCCGATTCACCCCTCCACTTT.

The gene calls are TRBV14 and TRBJ2-2; 8 bases align to TRBD1. The V gene end was trimmed by 4 bases and the J gene end by 5 bases; junction bases not matched to a gene: 6. Germline CDR1 is SGHDN and CDR2 is FVKESK. The CDR3 spans 15 residues. The CDR3, as DNA: TGTGCCAGCAGCCGCCGGACAGGGAGGACCGGGGAGCTGTTTTTT. This encodes CASSRRTGRTGELFF.

The V and J genes are TRBV19 and TRBJ2-5, with 7 bases matching TRBD1. The germline CDR1 and CDR2 sequences are LNHDA and SQIVND (reference sequence). The ends lost 1 base at V and 2 bases at J; junction bases unmatched: 7. The CDR3 covers 16 residues. CDR3 amino acids: CASSIVSGQTQETQYF. DNA of the CDR3: TGTGCCAGTAGTATAGTCTCGGGACAGACTCAAGAGACCCAGTACTTC. Full variable domain (rest looked up from reference TRBV19 and TRBJ2-5): DGGITQSPKYLFRKEGQNVTLSCEQNLNHDAMYWYRQDPGQGLRLIYYSQIVNDFQKGDIAEGYSVSREKKESFPLTVTSAQKNPTAFYLCASSIVSGQTQETQYFGPGTRLLVL.